Given below is one T cell receptor beta chain in context. What antigen it recognizes has not been identified. Qualities for individual bases were not recorded, and no much larger clone is one base off. TCRbeta CDR3 regions were amplified from genomic DNA by means of the immunoSEQ Assay, a bias-controlled multiplex PCR. The study's own analysis went as follows. The number of nucleated cells in each sample was estimated from the amplification of reference gene primers within the assay. To quantify the absolute abundance of each unique TCRbeta CDR3 rearrangement, sequence reads were collapsed and filtered. Productive Simpson clonality was computed per sample as the square root of Simpson's diversity index over productive rearrangements. The clones in this table, taken by TCRdb from immuneACCESS, are in-frame only. Not every clone is retained; where verified, under half of the shortfall comes from an unresolved V gene, and the cause of the rest is unknown. V and J calls and clone size are as listed in that table; D and trimming were resolved from the DNA. This sample holds under 150,000 clones; 75% to 90% were observed only once. The ten largest clones add up to around 4.5% of the sample.

The germline V gene encodes CDR1 GTSNPN and CDR2 SVGIG (reference sequence). V and J are truncated by 0 bases and 8 bases respectively, leaving an intervening sequence of 13 bases. Taken from cysteine to phenylalanine, the CDR3 has 13 residues. Only CDR3 DNA is held: 39 bases, read in frame from base 1. This sample is part of a study of blood T cell repertoires in COVID-19 (dated by TCRdb to 2019 to 2021). Background for the entire study: Samples from collaborators originated in the United States, Italy and Spain and spanned both the acute and convalescent phases of COVID-19. The prospective study material was composed of cDNA or gDNA derived from T cells, B-cell-depleted T cells, or PBMCs. The dataset comprised deeply sampled blood TCRbeta repertoires from subjects exposed to, actively infected with, or recovered from COVID-19. The repertoires were released in a freely available public database intended as a resource for research on the immune response to SARS-CoV-2. The samples were drawn from two sources: the first 160 participants of the ongoing ImmuneRACE study, and 1,000 to 1,500 subjects contributed by 6 global collaborators. A de-identified subject ID, COVID-19 status, age in years and sex were almost always included in the sample metadata. Where available, HLA class I and class II types were obtained from metadata supplied by the sample provider rather than from assay-based typing. The investigation overall reported the following: Clinical and demographic metadata were provided uncurated, with the amount varying by source and participant.

The collaborating institutions used their own protocols to collect whole blood in K2EDTA tubes. Collaborator samples were shipped for TCRbeta analysis as frozen whole blood, isolated PBMCs, or DNA extracted from either sample type. The V and J genes are TRBV30 and TRBJ1-2; confidence is insufficient to name the D gene. The sequence derives from a woman aged 45-59 years with acute or convalescent COVID-19. The sequencing input was peripheral blood. The DNA sequence is given as TGTGCCTGGAGTGTACCAAACAGAGGGGGCTACACCTTC. It translates as CAWSVPNRGGYTF.